This T cell receptor (beta chain) was observed in a study of CD8 T cells in ankylosing spondylitis. The CDR3 has 15 residues. V lost 3 bases, J lost 0 bases, and 5 bases stayed unmatched. Germline lookup yields CDR1 DFQATT and CDR2 SNEGSKA (reference sequence). Study results and limitations: The clones that were linked to disease were reported to be significantly enriched in matched synovial fluid samples from ankylosing spondylitis patients.

This clonotype was picked up many times. What it binds is not known. Generation of TCR beta libraries employed quantitative 5'-RACE incorporating molecular barcodes. One entry per CDR3 protein results from TCRdb running MiXCR on the 5' RACE reads. The sample has 30,000 to 45,000 distinct CDR3 sequences; 10% are singletons. The clonotype originates from a male donor with ankylosing spondylitis or in good health (not recorded which). The chain combines TRBV20-1 with TRBJ2-1; 7 positions match TRBD1. Sequences were obtained from blood, either unsorted or a sorted T cell fraction (not recorded which). The CDR3 DNA follows: TGCAGTGCTAGGACAGGGAAAAGCTCCTACAATGAGCAGTTCTTC. Its translation: CSARTGKSSYNEQFF.